This TCR beta chain was observed in a study of glioma-infiltrating T cells. Study in general: Approximately 990,000 peripheral T cells were targeted at roughly 4.5- to 11-fold coverage. Findings of the study overall: Above-expected tissue-blood divergence occurred in all gliomas, most in low-grade ones.

CDR3 length equals 13 residues. Germline CDR1 and CDR2: MGHDK and SYGVNS. V lost 10 bases and J 8 bases, leaving 20 bases between the germline ends. Using RNA template, CDR3s of TCR alpha and beta were amplified with iRepertoire arm-PCR. Tissue mRNA or PBMC total RNA, 100-400 ng, went into one-step reverse transcription and amplification. Each CDR3 protein is one row after TCRdb ran MiXCR on the multiplex PCR reads. The table shows about 380,000 distinct CDR3 sequences, with roughly two fifths occurring only once. This clonotype appeared many times. Its cognate antigen is unknown. The TCR comes from a human donor with low-grade glioma or glioblastoma, undergoing nonglioma brain surgery, or in good health (not recorded which). Sequenced: glioma tissue, nonneoplastic brain tissue, or PBMCs (not recorded which). The chain carries TRBV25-1 and TRBJ1-2; D is possibly TRBD1 (5 bases). The CDR3 reads CATQAGATLGYTF. The CDR3 bases are TGTGCCACCCAAGCCGGGGCCACTCTCGGCTACACCTTC.